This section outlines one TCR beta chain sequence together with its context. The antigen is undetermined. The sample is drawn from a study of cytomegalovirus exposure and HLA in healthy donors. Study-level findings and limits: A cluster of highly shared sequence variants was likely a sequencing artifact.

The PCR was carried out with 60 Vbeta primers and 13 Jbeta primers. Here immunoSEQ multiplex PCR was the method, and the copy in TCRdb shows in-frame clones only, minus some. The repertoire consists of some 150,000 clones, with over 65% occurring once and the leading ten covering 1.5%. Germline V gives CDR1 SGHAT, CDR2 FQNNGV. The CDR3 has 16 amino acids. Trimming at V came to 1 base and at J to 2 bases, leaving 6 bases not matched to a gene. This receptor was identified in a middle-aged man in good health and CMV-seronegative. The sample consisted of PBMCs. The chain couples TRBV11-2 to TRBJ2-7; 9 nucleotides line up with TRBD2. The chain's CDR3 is CASSLGATSGTYEQYF. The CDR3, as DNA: TGTGCCAGCAGCTTAGGTGCGACTAGCGGTACCTACGAGCAGTACTTC. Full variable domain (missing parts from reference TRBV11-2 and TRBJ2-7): EAGVAQSPRYKIIEKRQSVAFWCNPISGHATLYWYQQILGQGPKLLIQFQNNGVVDDSQLPKDRFSAERLKGVDSTLKIQPAKLEDSAVYLCASSLGATSGTYEQYFGPGTRLTVT.